The 9 T cell receptor beta chains in this list originate from one sample, sequenced in a study of T-cell reconstitution after alpha-beta-depleted transplantation in children. The TCRbeta library incorporated unique molecular identifiers. A single record per CDR3 protein comes from TCRdb applying MiXCR to the PCR reads. The sample lists about 110,000 distinct CDR3 sequences, around 23% occurring once. Sequenced here: PBMCs, mostly from graft donor cells, sampled 180 days after TCRalphabeta/CD19-depleted stem cell transplant. The receptors stem from a male patient under 10 years old who had a stem cell transplant for chronic granulomatous disease, so the T cells may come from the graft donor.

This clonotype was counted between two and nine times. This may stem from a read error, because a much larger clone lies one nucleotide away. The rearrangement links TRBV5-1 to TRBJ2-3; TRBD1 aligns across 8 bases. This CDR3 is 14 amino acids long. V lost 3 bases to trimming and J lost 2 bases; unmatched junction nucleotides: 2. Germline V gene sequence: CDR1 SGHRS, CDR2 YFSETQ. In DNA, the CDR3 is TGCGCCAGCAGCTCGGACAGGGCCACAGATACGCAGTATTTT. Residues: CASSSDRATDTQYF.

This clonotype has at least ten counts. J is TRBJ2-4 and V is TRBV7-9; tentative D call: TRBD1 (6 bases). V lost 4 bases and J lost 2, with 12 bases in between. The CDR3 extends over 15 amino acids. Germline-derived CDR1 and CDR2 are SEHNR and FQNEAQ (reference sequence). The CDR3 DNA sequence: TGTGCCAGCAGCTGGATACAGGGTACCAAAAACATTCAGTACTTC. This translates into CASSWIQGTKNIQYF.

This clonotype was observed a few times. The chain's CDR3 is CASSSGGGLAVNTGELFF. The DNA for the CDR3 is TGTGCCAGCAGCTCAGGGGGGGGACTAGCGGTGAACACCGGGGAGCTGTTTTTT. The V call is TRBV9, the J call TRBJ2-2, with 11 bases lining up with TRBD2. The germline CDR1 and CDR2 sequences are SGDLS and YYNGEE. The CDR3 has 18 residues. Germline trimming cut 4 bases from V and 1 base from J; bases unmatched to any gene: 9.

This clonotype was picked up a small number of times. The chain links TRBV12-3 or TRBV12-4 to TRBJ1-5, with D maybe TRBD1 (6 bases). Trimming removed 5 bases from V and 0 bases from J, with 14 bases in between. This CDR3 is built from 16 residues. Here the CDR3 reads CASSLKGDLSNQPQHF. In DNA form, the CDR3 reads TGTGCCAGCAGTCTAAAGGGGGACCTTAGCAATCAGCCCCAGCATTTT.

This sequence joins TRBV12-3 or TRBV12-4 and TRBJ1-1, with 8 bases lining up with TRBD1. CDR3 length equals 12 residues. The V and J ends lost 6 bases and 8 bases, in that order; junction bases with no gene match: 5. This CDR3 is CASSPDRGEAFF. CDR3 sequence (DNA): TGTGCCAGCAGCCCTGACAGGGGAGAAGCTTTCTTT.

Details on this clonotype: This may be a read error, as it is one base from a much larger clone. CDR3 in amino acids: CSAPDTKPYDQYF. Here the CDR3 DNA reads TGCAGTGCTCCTGACACCAAACCCTACGACCAGTACTTC. V and J are TRBV20-1 and TRBJ2-7, with D unresolved. In germline, CDR1 is DFQATT, CDR2 SNEGSKA (reference sequence). The CDR3 has 13 amino acids.

This clonotype came up many times. V gene TRBV5-1 combines with J gene TRBJ2-3; D gene uncertain. V lost 4 bases and J 2 bases, leaving 8 bases between the germline ends. Germline lookup yields CDR1 SGHRS and CDR2 YFSETQ. This CDR3 spans 13 amino acids. The CDR3, as DNA: TGCGCCAGCAGCACCGGACCCACAGATACGCAGTATTTT. It specifies CASSTGPTDTQYF.

In this sample, this clonotype turned up many times. The chain combines TRBV12-3 or TRBV12-4 with TRBJ1-5; no firm D call. The CDR3 loop spans 12 amino acids. With 6 bases removed from V and 6 bases from J, the gap between germline ends came to 9 bases. The CDR3 region is CASRGMSQPQHF. The CDR3 DNA follows: TGTGCCAGCAGAGGGATGAGTCAGCCCCAGCATTTT.

At least ten counts were recorded for this clonotype. The chain has TRBV6-5 and TRBJ2-7; D call uncertain. Germline V lookup: CDR1 MNHEY, CDR2 SVGAGI. This CDR3 is 13 amino acids long. Trimming removed 3 bases from V and 7 bases from J, with 13 bases in between. The CDR3 coding sequence is TGTGCCAGCAGTTATAAGGGATACGATGAGCAGTACTTC. Translation gives CASSYKGYDEQYF.